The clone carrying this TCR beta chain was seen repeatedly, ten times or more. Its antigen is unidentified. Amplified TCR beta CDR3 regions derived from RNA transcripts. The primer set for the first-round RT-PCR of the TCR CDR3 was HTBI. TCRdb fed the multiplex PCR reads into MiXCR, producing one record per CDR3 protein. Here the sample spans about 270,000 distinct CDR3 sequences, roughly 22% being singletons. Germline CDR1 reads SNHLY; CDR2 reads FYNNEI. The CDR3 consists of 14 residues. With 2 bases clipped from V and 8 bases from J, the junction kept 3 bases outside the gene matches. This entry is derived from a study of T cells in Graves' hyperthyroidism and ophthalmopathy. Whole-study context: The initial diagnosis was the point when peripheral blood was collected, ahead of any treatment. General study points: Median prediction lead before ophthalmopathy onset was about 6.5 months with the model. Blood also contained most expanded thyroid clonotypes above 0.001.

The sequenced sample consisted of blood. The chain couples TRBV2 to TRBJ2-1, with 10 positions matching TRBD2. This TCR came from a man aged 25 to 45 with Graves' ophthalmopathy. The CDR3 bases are TGTGCCAGCAGTGAACTAGCGGGAGAAGATGAGCAGTTCTTC. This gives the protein CASSELAGEDEQFF.